This T cell receptor beta chain originates from a study of T cell changes during pregnancy in multiple sclerosis. Clones were sequenced by immunoSEQ multiplex PCR, and TCRdb holds only the in-frame ones, with some missing. The sample carries approximately 96,000 clones, roughly 94% recorded once. The CDR3 consists of 19 residues. J lost 3 bases, V lost 1 base, and 17 bases had no gene match. Germline V gene sequence: CDR1 SQVTM, CDR2 ANQGSEA. The J gene is TRBJ1-2, the V gene TRBV29-1; 10 bases are shared with TRBD1. Specimen: peripheral blood, collected after pregnancy. The sequence derives from a female donor in good health, enrolled as a control in a pregnancy study. DNA for the CDR3: TGCAGCGTTGAAGGCGGGGGGGGACAGGGGATAGTTTCGGACTATGGCTACACCTTC. The encoded protein is CSVEGGGGQGIVSDYGYTF.